The rows below give T cell receptor beta chains drawn from one sample of a study of T cell responses to AZD1222 COVID-19 vaccine. Method: immunoSEQ multiplex PCR; TCRdb's copy keeps in-frame clones and lacks some. The sample yields 97,000 or so clones, around 86% seen once. The sample consisted of peripheral blood, taken on day 0 of AZD1222 vaccination. These receptors all come from an adult in good health. CDR3s include the opening cysteine and the closing phenylalanine or tryptophan. Each record gives: J gene, clone size, CDR3 length, V gene, D gene, CDR3 DNA, CDR3 protein. A D gene is named only where the DNA matches it firmly. Only part of the rows carry a size: once, few, many, or a class if the clone is expanded.

J gene: TRBJ2-2; clone size: .; CDR3 length: 11; V gene: TRBV5-1; D gene: .; CDR3 DNA: TGCGCCAGCAGGCTGACCGGGGAGCTGTTTTTT; CDR3 protein: CASRLTGELFF
J gene: TRBJ1-1; clone size: .; CDR3 length: 14; V gene: TRBV10-1; D gene: .; CDR3 DNA: TGCGCCAGCGTCCCGTCGCAGGTGAACACTGAAGCTTTCTTT; CDR3 protein: CASVPSQVNTEAFF
J gene: TRBJ2-7; clone size: .; CDR3 length: 11; V gene: TRBV2; D gene: .; CDR3 DNA: TGTGCCAGCAGTCTTCCGTACGAGCAGTACTTC; CDR3 protein: CASSLPYEQYF
J gene: TRBJ1-4; clone size: .; CDR3 length: 14; V gene: TRBV5-1; D gene: .; CDR3 DNA: TGCGCCAGCAGCCAGGACGGAACTAATGAAAAACTGTTTTTT; CDR3 protein: CASSQDGTNEKLFF
J gene: TRBJ1-2; clone size: .; CDR3 length: 16; V gene: TRBV24-1; D gene: TRBD1; CDR3 DNA: TGTGCCACCAGTGACCCAGGGGGGGACAGGAAGCCGAGCTACACCTTC; CDR3 protein: CATSDPGGDRKPSYTF
J gene: TRBJ1-4; clone size: once; CDR3 length: 14; V gene: TRBV5-6; D gene: .; CDR3 DNA: TGTGCCAGCAGCATGGGACCCGGCAGTGAAAAACTGTTTTTT; CDR3 protein: CASSMGPGSEKLFF
J gene: TRBJ2-3; clone size: .; CDR3 length: 15; V gene: TRBV28; D gene: TRBD1; CDR3 DNA: TGTGCCAGCAAAGGACAGGGAATTAGCACAGATACGCAGTATTTT; CDR3 protein: CASKGQGISTDTQYF
J gene: TRBJ2-7; clone size: .; CDR3 length: 14; V gene: TRBV7-9; D gene: .; CDR3 DNA: TGTGCCAGCAGCTTACAGGCGTACGGCTACGAGCAGTACTTC; CDR3 protein: CASSLQAYGYEQYF
J gene: TRBJ2-7; clone size: .; CDR3 length: 14; V gene: TRBV27; D gene: .; CDR3 DNA: TGTGCCAGCAGTTTATCGGGCGGCCCCTACGAGCAGTACTTC; CDR3 protein: CASSLSGGPYEQYF
J gene: TRBJ2-3; clone size: .; CDR3 length: 14; V gene: TRBV10-3; D gene: .; CDR3 DNA: TGTGCCATCGGTTATGGGGGCGGCACAGATACGCAGTATTTT; CDR3 protein: CAIGYGGGTDTQYF
J gene: TRBJ2-7; clone size: .; CDR3 length: 15; V gene: TRBV5-1; D gene: .; CDR3 DNA: TGCGCCAGCAGCTTGGGGTTGGCAGACCCCTACGAGCAGTACTTC; CDR3 protein: CASSLGLADPYEQYF
J gene: TRBJ1-6; clone size: .; CDR3 length: 14; V gene: TRBV6-5; D gene: TRBD1; CDR3 DNA: TGTGCCAGCAGTAACAGGGGGCAAGCTTCACCCCTCCACTTT; CDR3 protein: CASSNRGQASPLHF
J gene: TRBJ1-1; clone size: .; CDR3 length: 14; V gene: TRBV21-1; D gene: .; CDR3 DNA: TGTGCCAGCAGCCTCTCGGCAGCCTCCGCCGAAGCTTTCTTT; CDR3 protein: CASSLSAASAEAFF
J gene: TRBJ2-2; clone size: .; CDR3 length: 15; V gene: TRBV11-1; D gene: TRBD1; CDR3 DNA: TGTGCCAGCAGCCTGGACAGGGGAAACACCGGGGAGCTGTTTTTT; CDR3 protein: CASSLDRGNTGELFF
J gene: TRBJ1-5; clone size: .; CDR3 length: 14; V gene: TRBV27; D gene: .; CDR3 DNA: TGTGCCAGCAGATTCAAAGCCGGCGGCGGGCCCCAGCATTTT; CDR3 protein: CASRFKAGGGPQHF
J gene: TRBJ2-7; clone size: .; CDR3 length: 14; V gene: TRBV27; D gene: .; CDR3 DNA: TGTGCCAGCAGTTTCACAGCTTCCTCCTACGAGCAGTACTTC; CDR3 protein: CASSFTASSYEQYF
J gene: TRBJ1-1; clone size: .; CDR3 length: 12; V gene: TRBV29-1; D gene: .; CDR3 DNA: TGCAGCGTTGAGCGGGTGGCAGGGGAGGCTTTCTTT; CDR3 protein: CSVERVAGEAFF
J gene: TRBJ2-1; clone size: .; CDR3 length: 17; V gene: TRBV5-1; D gene: .; CDR3 DNA: TGCGCCAGCAGCTTGGCCGGCGGCTTAAGCTCCTACAATGAGCAGTTCTTC; CDR3 protein: CASSLAGGLSSYNEQFF
J gene: TRBJ2-5; clone size: .; CDR3 length: 13; V gene: TRBV4-3; D gene: TRBD1; CDR3 DNA: TGCGCCAGCAGCCAGGACAGGGCGAGGACCCAGTACTTC; CDR3 protein: CASSQDRARTQYF
J gene: TRBJ2-7; clone size: .; CDR3 length: 16; V gene: TRBV19; D gene: TRBD2; CDR3 DNA: TGTGCCAGTAGTATTCGGACTAGCGGGAGAATGGGCGAGCAGTACTTC; CDR3 protein: CASSIRTSGRMGEQYF
J gene: TRBJ1-4; clone size: .; CDR3 length: 15; V gene: TRBV6-2/TRBV6-3; D gene: TRBD1; CDR3 DNA: TGTGCCAGCAACCCCGACAGGGAACAGAGTGAAAAACTGTTTTTT; CDR3 protein: CASNPDREQSEKLFF
J gene: TRBJ1-5; clone size: .; CDR3 length: 13; V gene: TRBV16; D gene: TRBD1; CDR3 DNA: TGTGCCAGCAGCCAATCGACAGGGACGGCCCAGCATTTT; CDR3 protein: CASSQSTGTAQHF
J gene: TRBJ2-1; clone size: .; CDR3 length: 15; V gene: TRBV7-8; D gene: TRBD1; CDR3 DNA: TGTGCCAGCAGCCCCTGGACAGGGGCGTACAATGAGCAGTTCTTC; CDR3 protein: CASSPWTGAYNEQFF
J gene: TRBJ2-3; clone size: .; CDR3 length: 20; V gene: TRBV27; D gene: TRBD1; CDR3 DNA: TGTGCCAGCAGTACCAGGACAGGGCAGCTTACTAGGCGAAGAGTGGATACGCAGTATTTT; CDR3 protein: CASSTRTGQLTRRRVDTQYF
J gene: TRBJ2-7; clone size: .; CDR3 length: 12; V gene: TRBV3-1/TRBV3-2; D gene: .; CDR3 DNA: TGTGCCAGCAGCGTTCCATTCGGCGAGCAGTACTTC; CDR3 protein: CASSVPFGEQYF
J gene: TRBJ2-1; clone size: .; CDR3 length: 13; V gene: TRBV7-9; D gene: .; CDR3 DNA: TGTGCCAGCAGCCCGTGGGGGAACAATGAGCAGTTCTTC; CDR3 protein: CASSPWGNNEQFF
J gene: TRBJ2-5; clone size: .; CDR3 length: 17; V gene: TRBV5-4; D gene: TRBD2; CDR3 DNA: TGTGCCAGCAGCTATCCGACTAGCGGGAGGGCCAGTGAGACCCAGTACTTC; CDR3 protein: CASSYPTSGRASETQYF
J gene: TRBJ2-7; clone size: .; CDR3 length: 14; V gene: TRBV9; D gene: TRBD2; CDR3 DNA: TGTGCCAGCAGCAACGGGGGGGCCTCCTACGAGCAGTACTTC; CDR3 protein: CASSNGGASYEQYF
J gene: TRBJ1-3; clone size: .; CDR3 length: 16; V gene: TRBV28; D gene: TRBD1; CDR3 DNA: TGTGCCAGCAGTCCTCATTTCGGGACAGGGGACAACACCATATATTTT; CDR3 protein: CASSPHFGTGDNTIYF
J gene: TRBJ2-3; clone size: .; CDR3 length: 17; V gene: TRBV30; D gene: TRBD2; CDR3 DNA: TGTGCCTGGCGCGGGACTAGCGGGTCTTCTAGCACAGATACGCAGTATTTT; CDR3 protein: CAWRGTSGSSSTDTQYF
J gene: TRBJ2-5; clone size: .; CDR3 length: 16; V gene: TRBV7-9; D gene: .; CDR3 DNA: TGTGCCAGCAGAGGGGCGAGGGGGGTCCTGAGGGAGACCCAGTACTTC; CDR3 protein: CASRGARGVLRETQYF
J gene: TRBJ2-1; clone size: .; CDR3 length: 17; V gene: TRBV6-2/TRBV6-3; D gene: TRBD2; CDR3 DNA: TGTGCCAGCAGTTACCGATCGACTAGCGGGAACTACAATGAGCAGTTCTTC; CDR3 protein: CASSYRSTSGNYNEQFF
J gene: TRBJ2-2; clone size: .; CDR3 length: 15; V gene: TRBV10-3; D gene: .; CDR3 DNA: TGTGCCATCAGTGTAGGAACACCTACCACCGGGGAGCTGTTTTTT; CDR3 protein: CAISVGTPTTGELFF
J gene: TRBJ2-1; clone size: .; CDR3 length: 16; V gene: TRBV4-3; D gene: .; CDR3 DNA: TGCGCCAGCAGCCAAGATTTTGGGCCCCTGGGGAATGAGCAGTTCTTC; CDR3 protein: CASSQDFGPLGNEQFF
J gene: TRBJ2-1; clone size: .; CDR3 length: 13; V gene: TRBV7-8; D gene: .; CDR3 DNA: TGTGCCAGCAGCTTAGCTGACGGCAATGAGCAGTTCTTC; CDR3 protein: CASSLADGNEQFF
J gene: TRBJ1-2; clone size: .; CDR3 length: 14; V gene: TRBV10-3; D gene: TRBD1; CDR3 DNA: TGTGCCATCAGCTCCGGGACAGTTGAGCAAGGCTACACCTTC; CDR3 protein: CAISSGTVEQGYTF
J gene: TRBJ1-1; clone size: .; CDR3 length: 19; V gene: TRBV18; D gene: TRBD1; CDR3 DNA: TGTGCCAGCTCACTACGAAGACAGGGAACCGTTAACATGAACACTGAAGCTTTCTTT; CDR3 protein: CASSLRRQGTVNMNTEAFF
J gene: TRBJ2-1; clone size: .; CDR3 length: 15; V gene: TRBV7-7; D gene: TRBD1; CDR3 DNA: TGTGCTAGCAGCTTAGGGCAGGGGGTCGTCAATGAGCAGTTCTTC; CDR3 protein: CASSLGQGVVNEQFF
J gene: TRBJ2-2; clone size: .; CDR3 length: 16; V gene: TRBV7-2; D gene: TRBD2; CDR3 DNA: TGTGCCAGCAGCTTCACTAGCGGGAGGGCCGCCGGGGAGCTGTTTTTT; CDR3 protein: CASSFTSGRAAGELFF
J gene: TRBJ1-1; clone size: .; CDR3 length: 16; V gene: TRBV5-6; D gene: .; CDR3 DNA: TGTGCCAGCAGCTTGTATTCGGGGGCGAGAAGCACTGAAGCTTTCTTT; CDR3 protein: CASSLYSGARSTEAFF
J gene: TRBJ2-7; clone size: .; CDR3 length: 14; V gene: TRBV7-8; D gene: .; CDR3 DNA: TGTGCCAGCAGCTCACAGACTAGAACCTACGAGCAGTACTTC; CDR3 protein: CASSSQTRTYEQYF
J gene: TRBJ2-5; clone size: .; CDR3 length: 13; V gene: TRBV7-3; D gene: TRBD1; CDR3 DNA: TGTGCCAGCAGCTCGGGACAGAAAGAGACCCAGTACTTC; CDR3 protein: CASSSGQKETQYF
J gene: TRBJ2-7; clone size: few; CDR3 length: 19; V gene: TRBV4-3; D gene: TRBD2; CDR3 DNA: TGCGCCAGCCACCCTAGCGGGGGTCGTCTCAGGGGTTCATGCTACGAGCAGTACTTC; CDR3 protein: CASHPSGGRLRGSCYEQYF
J gene: TRBJ2-3; clone size: .; CDR3 length: 16; V gene: TRBV2; D gene: TRBD2; CDR3 DNA: TGTGCCAGCAGTGGAGGACTAGCGGGTCGGGGAGATACGCAGTATTTT; CDR3 protein: CASSGGLAGRGDTQYF
J gene: TRBJ2-7; clone size: .; CDR3 length: 12; V gene: TRBV23-1; D gene: .; CDR3 DNA: TGCGCCAGCGGACCCGCATCCTACGAGCAGTACTTC; CDR3 protein: CASGPASYEQYF
J gene: TRBJ1-2; clone size: few; CDR3 length: 16; V gene: TRBV7-8; D gene: .; CDR3 DNA: TGTGCCAGCAGCCCAGGAGGCACCCCAGACATCTATGGCTACACCTTC; CDR3 protein: CASSPGGTPDIYGYTF
J gene: TRBJ2-1; clone size: .; CDR3 length: 16; V gene: TRBV24-1; D gene: .; CDR3 DNA: TGTGCCACCAGTGATTTGTCTGGGAGCGCCTACAATGAGCAGTTCTTC; CDR3 protein: CATSDLSGSAYNEQFF
J gene: TRBJ2-5; clone size: .; CDR3 length: 16; V gene: TRBV7-8; D gene: .; CDR3 DNA: TGTGCCAGCAGCTCTCTCTACGACGCAGACCAAGAGACCCAGTACTTC; CDR3 protein: CASSSLYDADQETQYF
J gene: TRBJ1-6; clone size: .; CDR3 length: 15; V gene: TRBV27; D gene: .; CDR3 DNA: TGTGCCAGCAGTTTAACTCGGTCGCTGAATTCACCCCTCCACTTT; CDR3 protein: CASSLTRSLNSPLHF
J gene: TRBJ1-2; clone size: once; CDR3 length: 13; V gene: TRBV19; D gene: .; CDR3 DNA: TGTGCCAGTAGTGCTGGACAGAACTATGGCTACACCTTC; CDR3 protein: CASSAGQNYGYTF
J gene: TRBJ2-4; clone size: .; CDR3 length: 19; V gene: TRBV3-1/TRBV3-2; D gene: .; CDR3 DNA: TGTGCCAGCAGCCAAGTAGGTCGGGGCACATACTTAGCCAAAAACATTCAGTACTTC; CDR3 protein: CASSQVGRGTYLAKNIQYF
J gene: TRBJ2-6; clone size: .; CDR3 length: 17; V gene: TRBV2; D gene: .; CDR3 DNA: TGTGCCAGCAGGGAAGGAGGGGGCTCTACTGGGGCCAACGTCCTGACTTTC; CDR3 protein: CASREGGGSTGANVLTF